This is a list of T cell receptor beta chains from one sample in a study of shared clonotypes between healthy human individuals. The repertoire was sequenced with immunoSEQ multiplex PCR; TCRdb's copy has only in-frame clones and lacks some. The profile shows about 980,000 clones, approximately 80% of them singletons. What was sequenced was memory CD4+ T cells sorted from blood. The receptors come from a young man in good health. CDR3s include the opening cysteine and the closing phenylalanine or tryptophan. A D gene is named only where the DNA matches it firmly. Not every row has a clone size; where given, it reads once, few, many or a size class.

j_call v_call clone_size d_call cdr3_nt cdr3_aa
TRBJ1-1 TRBV19 - - TGTGCCAGTACCATGGGGGCGGTAGGGAACACTGAAGCTTTCTTT CASTMGAVGNTEAFF
TRBJ1-6 TRBV28 - TRBD1 TGTGCCAGTGACAGGGGTGCTTCACCCCTCCACTTT CASDRGASPLHF
TRBJ2-7 TRBV5-1 - - TGCGCCAGCAGCTTGCATAGCGGAACCCCCTACGAGCAGTACTTC CASSLHSGTPYEQYF
TRBJ2-7 TRBV7-3 - - TGTGCCAGCAGCTTCGGTGGATCCTACGAGCAGTACTTC CASSFGGSYEQYF
TRBJ2-7 TRBV7-2 once - TGTGCCAGCAGCTTAGCTTCTAGGGGCGAGCAGTACTTC CASSLASRGEQYF
TRBJ1-1 TRBV5-1 - - TGCGCCAGCAGCTTAGGGACGGCGAACACTGAAGCTTTCTTT CASSLGTANTEAFF
TRBJ2-5 TRBV10-3 - - TGTGCCATCAGTAATAGCGGCCAAGAGACCCAGTACTTC CAISNSGQETQYF
TRBJ2-3 TRBV10-3 - - TGTGCCACGAACTGGGGGGATACGCAGTATTTT CATNWGDTQYF
TRBJ2-2 TRBV10-3 - - TGTGCCATCAGTGGGCGGGAGAACACCGGGGAGCTGTTTTTT CAISGRENTGELFF
TRBJ2-3 TRBV4-1 many TRBD2 TGCGCCAGCAGCCAGGCGGGAGCGGCAGATACGCAGTATTTT CASSQAGAADTQYF
TRBJ2-5 TRBV5-1 few - TGCGCCAGCAGCGCCAGCGTGGGGTTACAAGAGACCCAGTACTTC CASSASVGLQETQYF
TRBJ2-7 TRBV5-8 - - TGTGCCAGCAGCTTAGGCAGGTACGAGCAGTACTTC CASSLGRYEQYF
TRBJ2-1 TRBV11-2 - - TGTGCCAGCAGCTTAGCGGGCGGGTTCTACTACTCCTACAATGAGCAGTTCTTC CASSLAGGFYYSYNEQFF
TRBJ2-1 TRBV7-9 once TRBD2 TGTGCCAGCAGCTTACTAGCGGGAGGCAATGAGCAGTTCTTC CASSLLAGGNEQFF
TRBJ2-7 TRBV4-1 - - TGCGCCAGCAGCCCCCCCGGCGAGGGGAAGAAAAAGTACGAGCAGTACTTC CASSPPGEGKKKYEQYF
TRBJ2-3 TRBV5-1 - - TGCGCCAGCAGCTTGGTTTCGGTAAGAAGCACAGATACGCAGTATTTT CASSLVSVRSTDTQYF
TRBJ2-7 TRBV19 - - TGTGCCAGTAGTAACCTCCAGGGCCACGAGCAGTACTTC CASSNLQGHEQYF
TRBJ1-4 TRBV10-3 - - TGTGCCATCAGTGCTGGGGCAAGAGAAAAACTGTTTTTT CAISAGAREKLFF
TRBJ1-5 TRBV6-6 - - TGTGCCAGTTGGGTTAGCAATCAGCCCCAGCATTTT CASWVSNQPQHF
TRBJ2-4 TRBV10-2 few - TGCGCCAGCCTCGACGGATTAGCCAAAAACATTCAGTACTTC CASLDGLAKNIQYF
TRBJ1-5 TRBV19 - TRBD1 TGTGCCAGTAGTTCTCCCCCCGGGACAGGGAGGATCAATCAGCCCCAGCATTTT CASSSPPGTGRINQPQHF
TRBJ2-7 TRBV5-1 once TRBD1 TGCGCCAGCAGCTTGGAAGACAGGGCCAACGAGCAGTACTTC CASSLEDRANEQYF
TRBJ2-7 TRBV18 - TRBD1 TGTGCCAGCTCACCAATTAAACAGGGGCCCTACGAGCAGTACTTC CASSPIKQGPYEQYF
TRBJ2-4 TRBV4-1 - TRBD1 TGCGCCAGCAGCCCCACGGGACAGGGGATAGCCAAAAACATTCAGTACTTC CASSPTGQGIAKNIQYF
TRBJ2-1 TRBV28 - - TGTGCCAGCGTCGGACAAGGACTCAACTACAATGAGCAGTTCTTC CASVGQGLNYNEQFF
TRBJ2-3 TRBV19 - TRBD1 TGTGCCAGTAGTATAGGGACAGGGGCGGTTTGGACAGATACGCAGTATTTT CASSIGTGAVWTDTQYF
TRBJ2-2 TRBV5-1 once TRBD1 TGCGCCAGCAGCGTACAGGGGTTGTGGACCGGGGAGCTGTTTTTT CASSVQGLWTGELFF
TRBJ2-7 TRBV9 - TRBD2 TGTGCCAGCAGCGTAGGGCTAGCGGGAGGTTACGAGCAGTACTTC CASSVGLAGGYEQYF
TRBJ2-5 TRBV25-1 - - TGTGCCAGCAGTAGGGGCAGGGGGGGAGAGACCCAGTACTTC CASSRGRGGETQYF
TRBJ2-5 TRBV5-1 - TRBD1 TGCGCCAGCAGCGGGGGACAGGGGTACCAAGAGACCCAGTACTTC CASSGGQGYQETQYF
TRBJ2-5 TRBV7-2 few - TGTGCCAGCACCCTCGGCGAAAAAGAGACCCAGTACTTC CASTLGEKETQYF
TRBJ1-4 TRBV19 - - TGTGCCAGTAGTCCTCCGGGGAGAAAACTGTTTTTT CASSPPGRKLFF
TRBJ2-1 TRBV7-2 - - TGTGCCAGCAGCTTAGTCGGCACCTACCCCAATGAGCAGTTCTTC CASSLVGTYPNEQFF
TRBJ1-6 TRBV28 many - TGTGCCAGCAGTCCTACTTGGGACGGTAATTCACCCCTCCACTTT CASSPTWDGNSPLHF
TRBJ1-2 TRBV28 once TRBD1 TGTGCCAGCAGTCCGGACAGGGCCGCCGGTGGCTACACCTTC CASSPDRAAGGYTF
TRBJ1-6 TRBV18 - - TGTGCCAGCTCACCACAGGGTTCCCTTAATTCACCCCTCCACTTT CASSPQGSLNSPLHF
TRBJ1-1 TRBV5-4 - - TGTGCCAGCAGCTCCGGGATGGGACCGCAGAACACTGAAGCTTTCTTT CASSSGMGPQNTEAFF
TRBJ2-5 TRBV4-2 - TRBD2 TGTGCCAGCAGCCAAGATCTGCGCGGGGGGTGGACCCAAGAGACCCAGTACTTC CASSQDLRGGWTQETQYF
TRBJ1-5 TRBV19 - - TGTGCCAGTACCCGGCAGACCGGGGGCTTCGCTGTATCCCAGCATTTT CASTRQTGGFAVSQHF
TRBJ1-5 TRBV7-2 - TRBD1 TGTGCCAGCAGCTTACTCTCCGGGACAGGGGGCAATCAGCCCCAGCATTTT CASSLLSGTGGNQPQHF
TRBJ1-2 TRBV28 - - TGTGCCAGCAGTTTGGCAGGGCCAGCTAACTATGGCTACACCTTC CASSLAGPANYGYTF
TRBJ1-5 TRBV4-1 - - TGCGCCAGCAGCCCTCGGCCTGGACGGGGCAATCAGCCCCAGCATTTT CASSPRPGRGNQPQHF
TRBJ1-1 TRBV19 - - TGTGCCAGTAGTATTCTTTTCAGGGACGAAGCTTTCTTT CASSILFRDEAFF
TRBJ1-1 TRBV19 - - TGTGCCAGTAGTCACTCGGGGGGAACTGAAGCTTTCTTT CASSHSGGTEAFF
TRBJ1-4 TRBV25-1 once - TGTGCCAGCAGTGACGTATCCGGCAGGCTGAATGAAAAACTGTTTTTT CASSDVSGRLNEKLFF
TRBJ2-2 TRBV28 - TRBD1 TGTGCCAGCAGTTTAGGTGGAGCACAGGGGGTGAACGGGGAGCTGTTTTTT CASSLGGAQGVNGELFF
TRBJ1-4 TRBV19 - - TGTGCCAGTAGTATATCGGTCTGGCTAGAAGGTGGAAAACTGTTTTTT CASSISVWLEGGKLFF
TRBJ1-2 TRBV7-9 - - TGTGCCAGCAGCTTAGGGGGGCATGGCTACACCTTC CASSLGGHGYTF
TRBJ2-2 TRBV27 few TRBD2 TGTGCCAGCAGTTTCCGGCAGCGGACTAGCGGGGCCACGAACACCGGGGAGCTGTTTTTT CASSFRQRTSGATNTGELFF
TRBJ2-3 TRBV9 - TRBD2 TGTGCCAGCAGCGAGAGAGGGGCTAGCGGGCCCCCAAGGACGCAGTATTTT CASSERGASGPPRTQYF
TRBJ1-5 TRBV6-5 - - TGTGCCAGCAGTTATTCGGTCAGTAGCAATCAGCCCCAGCATTTT CASSYSVSSNQPQHF
TRBJ2-7 TRBV25-1 - - TGTGCCAGCCGGCGAATATGGTTGGAGGGGAACTCCTACGAGCAGTACTTC CASRRIWLEGNSYEQYF
TRBJ2-6 TRBV18 few TRBD1 TGTGCCAGCTCACCCCTGACAGGGGAAAAGTCTGGGGCCAACGTCCTGACTTTC CASSPLTGEKSGANVLTF
TRBJ1-6 TRBV30 - - TGTGCCTGGAGTGTAACTCCACCCCTCCACTTT CAWSVTPPLHF
TRBJ2-7 TRBV27 - - TGTGCCAGCAGTTTAAGGGGACGCCGCTTTGGGGAAACCTACGAGCAGTACTTC CASSLRGRRFGETYEQYF